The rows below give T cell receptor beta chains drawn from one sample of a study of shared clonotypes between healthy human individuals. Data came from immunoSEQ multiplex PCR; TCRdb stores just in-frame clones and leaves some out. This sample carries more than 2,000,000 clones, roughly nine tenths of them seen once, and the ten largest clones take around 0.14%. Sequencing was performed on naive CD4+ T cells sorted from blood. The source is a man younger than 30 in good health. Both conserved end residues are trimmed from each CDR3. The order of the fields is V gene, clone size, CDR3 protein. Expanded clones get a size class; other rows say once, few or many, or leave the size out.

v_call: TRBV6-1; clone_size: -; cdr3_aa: ASRRTKYT
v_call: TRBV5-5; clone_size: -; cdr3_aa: ASSLQGNYNSPLH
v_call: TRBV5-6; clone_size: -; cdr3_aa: ASSPRSNEQF
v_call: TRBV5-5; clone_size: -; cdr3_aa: ASSRGLNTEAF
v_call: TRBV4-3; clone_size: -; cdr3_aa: ASSQVGGTSSGNTIY
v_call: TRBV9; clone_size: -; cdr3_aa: ASSVAGAVNTGELF
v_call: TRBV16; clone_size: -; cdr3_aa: ASSQGPMTSGSAYEQY
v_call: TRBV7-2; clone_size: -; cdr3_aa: ASSFYRGPTEAF
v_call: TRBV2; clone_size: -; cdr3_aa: ASSEFSGVQRNTIY
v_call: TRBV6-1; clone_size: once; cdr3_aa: ASSERAGQGFSYNSPLH
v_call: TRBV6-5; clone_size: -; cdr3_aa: ASRPMGQVNSPLH
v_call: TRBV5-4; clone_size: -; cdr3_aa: ASSLKGGYT
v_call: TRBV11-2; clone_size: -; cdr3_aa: ASSLTSGAYEQY
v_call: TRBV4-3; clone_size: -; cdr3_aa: ASSQGLSTDTQY
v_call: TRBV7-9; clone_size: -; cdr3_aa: ASSLSGGTDTQY
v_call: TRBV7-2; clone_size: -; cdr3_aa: ASSDWTGSGNTIY
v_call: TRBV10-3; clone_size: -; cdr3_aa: AISVGTELTPSNRANYGYT
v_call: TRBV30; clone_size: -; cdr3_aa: AWTVGSGANVLT
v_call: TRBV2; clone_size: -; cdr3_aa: ASSTDLAKNIQY
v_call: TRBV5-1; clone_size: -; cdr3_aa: ASGRTGDTEAF
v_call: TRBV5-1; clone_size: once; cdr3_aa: ASSSPGFYGYT
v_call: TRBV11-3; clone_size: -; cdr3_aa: ASSLRTGASTDTQY
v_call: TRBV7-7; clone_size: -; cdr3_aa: ASSLENRGGRETQY
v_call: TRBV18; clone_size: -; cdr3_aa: ASPLVQPGVGELF
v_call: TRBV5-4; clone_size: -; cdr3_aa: ASSLLGTGGIGTEAF
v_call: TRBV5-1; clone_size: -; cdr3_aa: ASSLYTVSTDTQY
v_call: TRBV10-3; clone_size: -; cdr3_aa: AISSGTRGNEQF
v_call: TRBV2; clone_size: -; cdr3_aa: ASIGTSGSTGELF
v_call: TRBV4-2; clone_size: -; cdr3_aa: ASSQVDRDAGELF
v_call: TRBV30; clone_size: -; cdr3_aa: AWSGGSYNSPLH
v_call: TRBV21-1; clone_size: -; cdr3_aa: ASPRALNEQY
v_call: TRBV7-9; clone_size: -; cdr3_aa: ASSQRGTGGNEQF
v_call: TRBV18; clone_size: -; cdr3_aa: ASSPTGLITDTQY
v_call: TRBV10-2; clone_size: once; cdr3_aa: ASSESKGIGYGYT